Listed below are T cell receptor beta chains from one sample, sequenced in a study of blood T cells in healthy people across ages. MiXCR, run by TCRdb on the 5' RACE reads, gives a single entry per CDR3 protein. The sample lists roughly 730,000 distinct CDR3 sequences, 56% seen once, with roughly 26% in the top ten. The sequencing sample was made of blood. The receptors were sampled from a man aged 40-49 years in good health. CDR3s include the opening cysteine and the closing phenylalanine or tryptophan. The size field is filled for only some rows; it gives once, few, many or a size class.

size | V | CDR3
few | TRBV28 | CASTPVSGANVLTF
NA | TRBV11-1 | CASSSDGGQGVGETQYF
few | TRBV27 | CASSWDSANEKLFF
once | TRBV7-9 | CASSWGRAQETQYF
NA | TRBV20-1 | CSASVPTREKLFF
NA | TRBV7-2 | CASSLIGTSYEQYF
NA | TRBV5-4 | CASSRITTEYNEQFF
NA | TRBV28 | CASSSRGAGDQPQHF
few | TRBV7-3 | CASSTNLGDTQYF
few | TRBV2 | CASIEQRAGYNEQFF
once | TRBV11-1 | CASSLAERGEKLFF
NA | TRBV9 | CASSAGLAYEQFF
NA | TRBV5-1 | CASSSGTINEQFF
NA | TRBV9 | CASSTDIAGGLQETQYF
NA | TRBV7-2 | CASSFATSGISYEQYF
NA | TRBV28 | CASSRDYEQFF
NA | TRBV6-2/TRBV6-3 | CASSSLSGRGPNTEAFF
NA | TRBV12-3/TRBV12-4 | CASSFTGYTEQFF
NA | TRBV7-2 | CASLTGTYQETQYF
NA | TRBV10-3 | CVIRPETEDEQYF
NA | TRBV6-5 | CASADRPRDEQYF
few | TRBV7-2 | CASSIVAGYEETQYF
NA | TRBV7-2 | CASNTGSTPGGEQFF
NA | TRBV4-2 | CASSQMGTGDAVNCNEQFF
NA | TRBV12-3/TRBV12-4 | CASRYGTTTDTQYF
NA | TRBV24-1 | CATSDFLGPGLYNEQFF
NA | TRBV20-1 | CSAGGRLTPYEQYF